Listed here is a single T cell receptor (beta chain). This clone was picked up one time. Its antigen is still unknown. No much larger clone exists at a distance of one base, and base qualities are not known. The data belong to a study of Ad26.COV2.S vaccination and SARS-CoV-2 variants (dated by TCRdb to the early 2020s). General notes on the study: TCRbeta repertoire sequencing was used to assess the specificity and breadth of SARS-CoV-2-reactive T cell receptors after Ad26.COV2.S vaccination. The TCR-sequenced set comprised about 30 samples: about 19 Ad26.COV2.S vaccine recipients, 5 placebo recipients and 8 SARS-CoV-2 convalescent individuals.

The intended sense of this specimen's time point label: individuals recovered from natural SARS-CoV-2 infection. The immunoSEQ Assay was used to sequence TCRbeta CDR3 regions. After extraction, genomic DNA underwent amplification by bias-controlled multiplex PCR, followed by high-throughput sequencing. In the source study's methods: To quantify the absolute abundance of every unique TCRbeta CDR3 region, sequences were collapsed and filtered. T cell fraction was estimated by normalizing TCRbeta template counts to usable DNA, with usable DNA measured through amplification of reference genes found in all nucleated cells. Repertoire TCRs were annotated as SARS-CoV-2-specific by exact matching of V gene, CDR3 amino acid sequence and J gene to a known reactive TCR set. MIRA supplied the reference SARS-CoV-2 TCR set, which was filtered for enrichment in COVID-19-positive ImmuneCODE repertoires so that public or cross-reactive TCRs were removed. Using the MIRA antigens, annotated TCRs were further analysed by specific ORF or by position within an ORF. Breadth was defined as the number of annotated unique rearrangements divided by the total number of unique productive rearrangements, and depth was defined as the summed frequency of the annotated unique rearrangements. Two-sided Wilcoxon rank-sum tests were used to compare TCR breadth between groups. TCRdb holds this immuneACCESS table with in-frame rearrangements only. Some clones are missing; in checked studies, unresolved V genes explain under half, and the rest has no known cause. V, J and clone size are taken as reported in that table, and D and trimming were inferred from the DNA itself. The sample has about 180,000 clones on record, roughly nine tenths of them singletons. Together, the top ten hold under 7.5% of the sample.

Overall study results and their limits: Substantial breadth of spike-specific CD8+ and CD4+ T cell responses was reported after vaccination. According to the authors, total T cell responses may have been underestimated by the TCR breadth and depth analyses. Non-spike TCR breadth was comparable between vaccine and placebo recipients, consistent with the vaccine containing only spike. Higher spike-specific TCR breadth was observed in Ad26.COV2.S recipients than in placebo recipients (P = 0.0014).

There are 15 amino acids in the CDR3, from cysteine to phenylalanine inclusive. The CDR3 DNA has 45 bases and is translated from base 1. Deletion took 5 bases off V and 5 bases off J, with a span of 17 bases between the germline ends. Reading the germline V gene gives CDR1 SGHTA and CDR2 FQGNSA. The rearranged chain carries TRBV7-2 and TRBJ2-3, with a tentative D gene TRBD2 over 7 matching bases. The sequences come from peripheral blood, collected after recovery from COVID-19. The TCR sequence derives from a human donor who had recovered from COVID-19. The sequenced DNA is TGTGCCAGCAGCCCCGAGGGGGGGCCTGGAGATACGCAGTATTTT. Its coded protein is CASSPEGGPGDTQYF.